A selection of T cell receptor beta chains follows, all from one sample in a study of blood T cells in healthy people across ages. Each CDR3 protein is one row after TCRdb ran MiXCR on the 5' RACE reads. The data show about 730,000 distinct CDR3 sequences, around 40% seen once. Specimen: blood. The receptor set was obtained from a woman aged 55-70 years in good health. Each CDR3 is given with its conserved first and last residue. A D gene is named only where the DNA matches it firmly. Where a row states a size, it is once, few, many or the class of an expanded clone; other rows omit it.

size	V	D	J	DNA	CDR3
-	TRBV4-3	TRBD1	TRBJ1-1	TGCGCCAGCAGCCAAGGGAGGGGGCGGTGGGTGGTGAACACTGAAGCTTTCTTT	CASSQGRGRWVVNTEAFF
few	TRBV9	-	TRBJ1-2	TGTGCCAGCAGCGCAACCGACAGGCCTGGCTACACCTTC	CASSATDRPGYTF
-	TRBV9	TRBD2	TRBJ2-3	TGTGCCAGCAGTGATCTAGCGGGGGCCGATACGCAGTATTTT	CASSDLAGADTQYF
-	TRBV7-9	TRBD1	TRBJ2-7	TGTGCCAGCAGCTTAGACAGGGGGTTTGGAGAGCAGTACTTC	CASSLDRGFGEQYF
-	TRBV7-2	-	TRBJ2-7	TGTGCCAGCAGCTTAGAGGTCGGAGTTGGAGGCAAGCAGTACTTC	CASSLEVGVGGKQYF
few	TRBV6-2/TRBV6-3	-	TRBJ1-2	TGTGCCAGCAGTCCCGGGGCAGCTAAGATTAATTATGGCTACACCTTC	CASSPGAAKINYGYTF
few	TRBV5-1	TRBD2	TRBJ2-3	TGCGCCAGCAGCTTGGCCGTTGGGGGGGTCACAGATACGCAGTATTTT	CASSLAVGGVTDTQYF
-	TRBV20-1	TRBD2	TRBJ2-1	TGCAGTGCGAGGACTAGTCCCGATGAGCAGTTCTTC	CSARTSPDEQFF
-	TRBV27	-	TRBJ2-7	TGTGCCAGCAGTGGAATCGGCCCCTACGAGCAGTACTTC	CASSGIGPYEQYF
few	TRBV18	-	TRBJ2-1	TGTGCCAGCTCAGCGTCTAGTTGGTACGGAGACAATGAGCAGTTCTTC	CASSASSWYGDNEQFF
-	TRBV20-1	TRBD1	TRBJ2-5	TGCAGTGCTGGGACAGGGGTTCGTACTGAGCAGTACTTC	CSAGTGVRTEQYF
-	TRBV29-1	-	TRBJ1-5	TGCAGCGTGACAGGTGATAGCAATCAGCCCCAGCATTTT	CSVTGDSNQPQHF
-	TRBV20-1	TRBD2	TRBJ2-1	TGCAGTGCTAGAGTAGACCGGACTAGCCTTTATCCTGAGCAGTTCTTC	CSARVDRTSLYPEQFF
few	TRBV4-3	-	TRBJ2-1	TGCGCCAGCAGCCAAGATATTGGTAGCGAGACTTCCTACAATGAGCAGTTCTTC	CASSQDIGSETSYNEQFF
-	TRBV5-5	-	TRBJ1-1	TGTGCCAGCACCCCGGGACACCAGAACACTGAAGCTTTCTTT	CASTPGHQNTEAFF
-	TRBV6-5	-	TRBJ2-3	TGTGCCAGCAGTTACCCCGGGGGCTTAGAGACAGATACGCAGTATTTT	CASSYPGGLETDTQYF
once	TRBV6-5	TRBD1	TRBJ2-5	TGTGCCAGCAGTTACTCCCCGGGGACAGGGCACCATGAGACCCAGTACTTC	CASSYSPGTGHHETQYF
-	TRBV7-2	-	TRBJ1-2	TGTGCCAGCAGCTTAGAATGGAGGGGCGGGAGCTATGGCTACACCTTC	CASSLEWRGGSYGYTF
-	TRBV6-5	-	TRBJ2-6	TGTGCCAGCAGCCCACTTCAGTCCGGGGCCAACGTCCTGACTTTC	CASSPLQSGANVLTF
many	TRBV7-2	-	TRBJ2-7	TGTGCCAGCAGCTTAGCGACGGGTCCCTACGAGCAGTACTTC	CASSLATGPYEQYF
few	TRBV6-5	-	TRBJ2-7	TGTGCCAGCAGTTACGGGACGGACATCCGGGAGCAGTACTTC	CASSYGTDIREQYF
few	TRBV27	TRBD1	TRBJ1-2	TGTGCCAGCAGTTTAAAAAGGACAGGGGGCGACTATGGCTACACCTTC	CASSLKRTGGDYGYTF
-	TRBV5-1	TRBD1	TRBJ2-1	TGCGCCAGCAGCAGACAGGGGCGCGATGAGCAGTTCTTC	CASSRQGRDEQFF
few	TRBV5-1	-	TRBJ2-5	TGCGCCAGCAGCCTAGGGACACCTCCGGGCAATGAGCAGTACTTC	CASSLGTPPGNEQYF
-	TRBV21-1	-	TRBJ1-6	TGTGCCAGCAGCAAAGGATACGGAATGCGCGTTGTTGGGTCCTATAATTCACCCCTCCACTTT	CASSKGYGMRVVGSYNSPLHF
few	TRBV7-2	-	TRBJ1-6	TGTGCCAGCAGCTTGGACACCGAGAATTCACCCCTCCACTTT	CASSLDTENSPLHF
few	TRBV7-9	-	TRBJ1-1	TGTGCCAGCAGCTTTTGGGAAGGGAATGAAGCTTTCTTT	CASSFWEGNEAFF
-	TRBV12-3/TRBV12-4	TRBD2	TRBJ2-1	TGTGCCAGCACTTTAGATGCTAGGACTAGCGGGGGCCGCGCCTACAATGAGCAGTTCTTC	CASTLDARTSGGRAYNEQFF
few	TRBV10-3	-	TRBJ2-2	TGTGCCATCAGTGCCCGGCAGGGTGGGAACACCGGGGAGCTGTTTTTT	CAISARQGGNTGELFF